Listed here are 9 T cell receptor beta chains from one sample, sequenced in a study of T cells in Graves' hyperthyroidism and ophthalmopathy. TCR beta CDR3 sequences were amplified from RNA transcripts. With the HTBI primer set, the TCR CDR3 went through a first round of RT-PCR. Using its own MiXCR run on the multiplex PCR reads, TCRdb lists one record per CDR3 protein. The top ten clones hold roughly 17% of a sample with 690,000 or so distinct CDR3 sequences, around 20% of them seen once. Sequences were obtained from blood. The receptors shown here come from a woman between 50 and 59 years old with Graves' hyperthyroidism that later progressed to Graves' ophthalmopathy.

This chain links TRBV7-3 with TRBJ2-5; TRBD1 might be the D (7 bases). Germline lookup yields CDR1 SGHTA and CDR2 FQGTGA. Trimming removed 2 bases at V and 0 bases at J, with 19 bases between. The CDR3 runs to 18 residues. DNA of the CDR3: TGTGCCAGCAGCTTATGGCCTAGCAGGGGGGAGTACCAAGAGACCCAGTACTTC. As protein: CASSLWPSRGEYQETQYF. Full variable domain (outside the CDR3, taken from reference TRBV7-3 and TRBJ2-5): GAGVSQTPSNKVTEKGKYVELRCDPISGHTALYWYRQSLGQGPEFLIYFQGTGAADDSGLPNDRFFAVRPEGSVSTLKIQRTERGDSAVYLCASSLWPSRGEYQETQYFGPGTRLLVL.

This sequence joins TRBV9 and TRBJ2-3; D is possibly TRBD1 (6 bases). The CDR3 extends over 15 amino acids. The germline gives CDR1 SGDLS, CDR2 YYNGEE. Trimming removed 1 base from V and 3 bases from J, with 12 bases in between. CDR3 region: CASSVRQGKTDTQYF. The CDR3 DNA follows: TGTGCCAGCAGCGTAAGGCAGGGGAAGACAGATACGCAGTATTTT.

This clonotype was observed at least ten times. This rearrangement joins TRBV6-1 to TRBJ1-2; 10 bases map to TRBD1. Trimming at V came to 6 bases and at J to 4 bases, leaving 8 bases not matched to a gene. The CDR3 sequence is 15 residues long. The germline V gene has CDR1 MNHNS and CDR2 SASEGT. The CDR3 here is CASRSDRGQIYGYTF. The CDR3 coding sequence is TGTGCCAGCAGGTCTGACAGGGGGCAAATCTATGGCTACACCTTC.

The CDR3 DNA reads TGTGCCAGCAGCGCGGCTAACAGGGAAGAGCAGTACTTC. Amino acid sequence: CASSAANREEQYF. V usage is TRBV9 and J usage is TRBJ2-7; the D gene is possibly TRBD1 (6 bases). The CDR3 consists of 13 residues. Germline CDR1 SGDLS, CDR2 YYNGEE. V lost 3 bases and J lost 7, with 14 bases in between.

The V call is TRBV7-2, the J call TRBJ2-1, with D uncertain. This CDR3 is 13 amino acids long. The germline CDR1 and CDR2 sequences are SGHTA and FQGNSA. V lost 7 bases and J 9 bases, leaving 16 bases between the germline ends. DNA for the CDR3: TGTGCCAGCACCATCACGGAAGCGACTGAGCAGTTCTTC. The encoded protein is CASTITEATEQFF.

In its sample, this clonotype was seen a few times. V is TRBV12-3 or TRBV12-4 and J is TRBJ2-1, with a weak D call TRBD2 (6 bases). The CDR3 length is 15 residues. V lost 3 bases and J 3 bases, leaving 12 bases between the germline ends. The CDR3 is CASSLAGTLYNEQFF. In DNA, the CDR3 is TGTGCCAGCAGTTTGGCGGGGACCCTCTACAATGAGCAGTTCTTC.

Regarding this clonotype: A read error may explain this, as a much larger clone is one base away. CDR3 loop: CASSRGLANDEQYF. In DNA, the CDR3 is TGTGCCAGCAGCCGCGGGCTCGCTAACGACGAGCAGTACTTC. V gene TRBV3-1 combines with J gene TRBJ2-7; tentatively, D is TRBD2 (5 bases). Trimming removed 4 bases from V and 5 bases from J, with 15 bases in between. This CDR3 region has 14 residues. CDR1 is LGHDT, CDR2 YNNKEL, per germline (reference sequence).

This clonotype was recorded a few times. This chain connects TRBV20-1 to TRBJ2-7, with 7 nucleotides matching TRBD1. The V gene end was trimmed by 3 bases and the J gene end by 6 bases; junction bases not matched to a gene: 14. Germline V gives CDR1 DFQATT, CDR2 SNEGSKA (reference sequence). This CDR3 is built from 15 residues. The CDR3, as DNA: TGCAGTGCTAGGGGAAACCGGGACAGCCCCGCCGAGCAGTACTTC. It yields the protein CSARGNRDSPAEQYF.

This chain uses TRBV25-1 with TRBJ1-4; a weak D match, TRBD1 (5 bases). CDR3 length: 16 residues. The germline V gene has CDR1 MGHDK and CDR2 SYGVNS. Trimming took off 4 bases at V and 7 bases at J, with 19 bases between the two ends. CDR3 sequence reads: CASSGPFQGVGEKLFF. CDR3 DNA: TGTGCCAGCAGTGGGCCTTTCCAGGGAGTGGGTGAAAAACTGTTTTTT.